This T cell receptor (beta chain) was identified in a study of T-cell reconstitution after alpha-beta-depleted transplantation in children. As it was prepared, the TCRbeta library received unique molecular identifiers. TCRdb redid the calling of the PCR reads with MiXCR, one entry per CDR3 protein. The sample carries about 98,000 distinct CDR3 sequences, 20% to 30% recorded once. The CDR3 totals 17 residues. Germline CDR1 MGHRA, CDR2 YSYEKL. On this clonotype: A much larger clone differs by one base, so this may be a read error.

The chain combines TRBV4-1 with TRBJ2-7; TRBD1 matches 9 bases. The sample in question was PBMCs, obtained before TCRalphabeta/CD19-depleted stem cell transplant. The receptor's source is a boy between 2 and 10 years old with acute lymphoblastic leukemia, due to receive a stem cell transplant. CDR3 sequence (DNA): TGCGCCAACAGCCAAGTGAACACGGGACAGGGAACCTACGAGCAGTACTTC. Protein: CANSQVNTGQGTYEQYF.